Below, 25 T cell receptor beta chains from the same sample are listed, as sequenced in a study of a mutant IDH1 vaccine in newly diagnosed glioma. This sample's time point: week 11, during vaccination. Doses of 300 ug of mutant IDH1 20-mer peptide were given with topical imiquimod. The method was immunoSEQ multiplex PCR; TCRdb's version includes in-frame clones alone and lacks a portion of them. The table lists tens of thousands of clones, 80% of them singletons. The antigens these receptors bind are not known. The sample in question was PBMCs, obtained from a glioma patient whose treatment included an IDH1 peptide vaccine. Receptors originate from a man in his fifties with glioma.

J is TRBJ2-5 and V is TRBV9; maybe TRBD2 (6 bases). Trimming removed 0 bases at V and 3 bases at J, with 6 bases between. Germline CDR1 and CDR2: SGDLS and YYNGEE. CDR3 size: 13 residues. CDR3 residues: CASSVGGEETQYF. In DNA, the CDR3 is TGTGCCAGCAGCGTAGGCGGGGAAGAGACCCAGTACTTC.

The CDR3 bases are TGTGCCAGCAGCTTAGCGGCAGGGCAGACCGGGGAGCTGTTTTTT. It yields the protein CASSLAAGQTGELFF. The chain links TRBV7-6 to TRBJ2-2, with a tentative D call TRBD1 (5 bases). Trimming took 0 bases from V and 5 from J, leaving 10 bases between them. The V gene's germline CDR1 is SGHVS and CDR2 FNYEAQ. The CDR3 is 15 residues long. Full variable domain (rest looked up from reference TRBV7-6 and TRBJ2-2): GAGVSQSPRYKVTKRGQDVALRCDPISGHVSLYWYRQALGQGPEFLTYFNYEAQQDKSGLPNDRFSAERPEGSISTLTIQRTEQRDSAMYRCASSLAAGQTGELFFGEGSRLTVL.

This clone was seen a single time. This chain uses TRBV7-2 with TRBJ2-7; D not resolved. Germline V gene lookup returns CDR1 SGHTA and CDR2 FQGNSA. V lost 1 base, J lost 6 bases, and 7 bases lay in between. CDR3 length: 12 residues. The CDR3 DNA reads as TGTGCCAGCAGCTTAGGTCTGGGCGAGCAGTACTTC. This gives the protein CASSLGLGEQYF.

This clone has just a few counts. The chain employs TRBV18 and TRBJ1-1, with unresolved D. Trimming stripped 3 bases from V and 3 bases from J, with 5 bases between. The CDR3 extends over 12 amino acids. Looked up from germline, CDR1 is KGHSH and CDR2 is LQKENI. The CDR3 region has the DNA TGTGCCAGCTCACCGAGACACACTGAAGCTTTCTTT. Residues: CASSPRHTEAFF.

The rearrangement uses TRBV7-9 and TRBJ2-4; 7 bases are shared with TRBD1. The CDR3 loop spans 13 amino acids. The junction had 3 bases not matched to a gene; V was cut back by 5 bases and J by 5 bases. CDR1 is SEHNR and CDR2 is FQNEAQ in the germline V gene (reference sequence). The CDR3 here is CASSPTGENIQYF. In DNA, the CDR3 is TGTGCCAGCAGCCCTACAGGGGAAAACATTCAGTACTTC.

The chain employs TRBV2 and TRBJ1-1; D possibly corresponds to TRBD1 (6 bases). V was shortened by 8 bases and J by 12 bases, with 16 bases between the two germline ends. The CDR3 covers 11 residues. Germline V gene data show CDR1 as SNHLY and CDR2 as FYNNEI. DNA for the CDR3: TGTGCCAGCGTATATCCAGGGGAAACTTTCTTT. Amino acid sequence: CASVYPGETFF.

This chain uses TRBV9 with TRBJ2-7; 9 positions match TRBD2. Germline CDR1 is SGDLS and CDR2 is YYNGEE. The CDR3 runs to 15 residues. V gave up 0 bases and J gave up 6 bases; unmatched junction bases: 7. CDR3 amino acids: CASSVEGGGAVEQYF. As DNA, the CDR3 is TGTGCCAGCAGCGTAGAAGGCGGGGGGGCCGTCGAGCAGTACTTC.

The V gene is TRBV10-3, the J gene TRBJ1-1; D is perhaps TRBD1 (5 bases). CDR3 length equals 15 residues. Trimming shortened V by 2 bases and J by 8 bases, and 18 bases separated the two germline ends. Germline assignment: CDR1 ENHRY and CDR2 SYGVKD. CDR3 sequence (DNA): TGTGCCATCAGTGAGCCGGATATGGGGACCAAGGAAGCTTTCTTT. Amino acids: CAISEPDMGTKEAFF.

The gene calls are TRBV5-4 and TRBJ2-1; 16 bases agree with TRBD2. The CDR3 extends over 16 amino acids. The V segment lost 4 bases and the J segment 12 bases; nucleotides outside the gene matches: 10. The germline CDR1 and CDR2 sequences are SGHNT and YYREEE (reference sequence). This chain's CDR3 is CASSRGMGLAGGPQFF. The DNA for the CDR3 is TGTGCCAGCAGCCGGGGGATGGGACTAGCGGGGGGGCCGCAGTTCTTC.

This chain joins TRBV9 and TRBJ1-5; weak D call: TRBD1 (5 bases). Germline assignment: CDR1 SGDLS and CDR2 YYNGEE. The V gene lost 4 bases and the J gene lost 2 bases, with 10 bases spanning the gap. The CDR3 sequence is 14 residues long. The CDR3 sequence is CASSRGPGNQPQHF. The CDR3 region has the DNA TGTGCCAGCAGCCGGGGCCCAGGCAATCAGCCCCAGCATTTT.

The rearrangement uses TRBV6-1 and TRBJ2-1; TRBD1 is a possible D gene (5 bases). The V gene's germline CDR1 is MNHNS and CDR2 SASEGT. The CDR3 totals 13 residues. CDR3 in DNA: TGTGCTATACACGACAGTTCTCGCAATGAGCAGTTCTTC. Its translation is CAIHDSSRNEQFF.

The rearrangement joins TRBV4-3 to TRBJ2-3; D may be TRBD1 (6 bases). The CDR3 is 16 amino acids. Germline CDR1 LGHNA, CDR2 YSLEER. With 7 bases removed from V and 2 bases from J, the gap between germline ends came to 19 bases. CDR3 nucleotides: TGCGCCAGCACCGCCTTGGACAGCCGGCCCACAGATACGCAGTATTTT. It is translated as CASTALDSRPTDTQYF.

The gene calls are TRBV11-2 and TRBJ2-1, with D perhaps matching TRBD1 or TRBD2 (5 bases each). Trimming took 4 bases from V and 3 from J, leaving 10 bases between them. This CDR3 contains 14 residues. Germline assignment: CDR1 SGHAT and CDR2 FQNNGV. The CDR3 DNA reads as TGTGCCAGCAGCTCCGGGGCTTTCTACAATGAGCAGTTCTTC. This gives the protein CASSSGAFYNEQFF.

The V and J genes are TRBV4-2 and TRBJ2-3; TRBD2 agrees at 7 bases. V dropped 1 base and J dropped 6; count of bases not matched to a gene: 13. This CDR3 is 17 amino acids long. Germline V gene data show CDR1 as LGHNA and CDR2 as YNFKEQ. Written as DNA, the CDR3 is TGTGCCAGCAGCCAAGGGCCCGGGGCTAGCGGCCGGGATACGCAGTATTTT. Translating it yields CASSQGPGASGRDTQYF.

The CDR3 loop is CASSSSGYTGELFF. DNA for the CDR3: TGTGCCAGCAGCTCTTCAGGGTACACCGGGGAGCTGTTTTTT. The rearrangement links TRBV5-8 to TRBJ2-2, with a weak D call TRBD1 (5 bases). The germline V gene encodes CDR1 SGHTS and CDR2 YDEGEE. The CDR3 has 14 residues. The V end was cut by 3 bases, the J end by 3 bases, with 9 bases between. Drawing the rest from reference TRBV5-8 and TRBJ2-2, the complete variable domain is EAGVTQSPTHLIKTRGQQATLRCSPISGHTSVYWYQQALGLGLQFLLWYDEGEERNRGNFPPRFSGRQFPNYSSELNVNALELEDSALYLCASSSSGYTGELFFGEGSRLTVL.

This chain uses TRBV2 with TRBJ2-5; D not resolved. Trimming left V 0 bases short and J 4 bases short, with 9 bases between. The CDR3 consists of 14 residues. Germline V gene data show CDR1 as SNHLY and CDR2 as FYNNEI. CDR3 coding DNA: TGTGCCAGCAGTGAAGCGGCCGGTTTAGAGACCCAGTACTTC. Residues: CASSEAAGLETQYF.

This clone was observed a handful of times. The chain uses TRBV9 and TRBJ1-1; D gene unclear. There are 14 residues in the CDR3. Germline V gene data show CDR1 as SGDLS and CDR2 as YYNGEE. Trimming removed 0 bases at V and 6 bases at J, with 12 bases between. The CDR3 here is CASSVVSGRAEAFF. CDR3 bases: TGTGCCAGCAGCGTAGTATCCGGCCGGGCTGAAGCTTTCTTT.

The chain employs TRBV5-6 and TRBJ2-3, with unresolved D. V was pared by 2 bases and J by 3 bases, with 4 bases between. CDR3 length: 12 residues. The germline gives CDR1 SGHDT, CDR2 YYEEEE. The CDR3 DNA sequence: TGTGCCAGCAGCTTCAGGACAGATACGCAGTATTTT. This encodes CASSFRTDTQYF.

This clone showed up just a few times. The chain is built from TRBV27 and TRBJ2-2, with D uncertain. Germline V gene lookup returns CDR1 MNHEY and CDR2 SMNVEV (reference sequence). This CDR3 is 12 amino acids long. The V and J ends lost 10 bases and 4 bases respectively, with 10 bases between them. The CDR3 spells CATSLVTGELFF. DNA of the CDR3: TGTGCCACCTCCCTAGTCACCGGGGAGCTGTTTTTT.

This clone was recorded once. The chain carries TRBV6-6 and TRBJ2-1; a weak D match, TRBD1 (6 bases). The CDR3 sequence is 13 residues long. The germline V and J ends were trimmed by 5 bases and 5 bases, with 10 bases remaining between them. The germline gives CDR1 MNHNY, CDR2 SVGAGI (reference sequence). CDR3 coding DNA: TGTGCCAGCAGTCGGACAGCAAACAATGAGCAGTTCTTC. Its protein product is CASSRTANNEQFF.

The chain uses TRBV6-5 and TRBJ2-7; a weak D match, TRBD1 (6 bases). V lost 5 bases and J 2 bases, leaving 13 bases between the germline ends. CDR3 size: 14 residues. CDR1 is MNHEY and CDR2 is SVGAGI in the germline V gene. The CDR3 loop is CASSTPGQTYEQYF. CDR3 bases: TGTGCCAGCAGTACTCCGGGACAAACCTACGAGCAGTACTTC.

J is TRBJ1-4 and V is TRBV15; the D gene is possibly TRBD1 (6 bases). From germline, CDR1 is LNHNV and CDR2 YYDKDF (reference sequence). With 3 bases removed from V and 0 bases from J, the gap between germline ends came to 17 bases. The CDR3 is made up of 18 amino acids. DNA of the CDR3: TGTGCCACCAGCAGCCACACCGGGGGCAGTGCAACTAATGAAAAACTGTTTTTT. Amino acid sequence: CATSSHTGGSATNEKLFF.

V usage is TRBV29-1 and J usage is TRBJ2-7; 14 bases agree with TRBD2. The V and J ends lost 6 bases and 3 bases, in that order; junction bases with no gene match: 4. Germline V CDR1 and CDR2: SQVTM, ANQGSEA. This CDR3 is built from 14 residues. In DNA, the CDR3 is TGCAGCGTGGGGGGGACTAGCGGGAGCTACGAGCAGTACTTC. Translating gives CSVGGTSGSYEQYF.

The rearrangement links TRBV9 to TRBJ2-2; 11 bases match TRBD2. V trimming: 2 bases; J trimming: 4 bases; junction bases outside the gene matches: 10. Per germline, CDR1 SGDLS and CDR2 YYNGEE. The CDR3 is 18 residues long. The CDR3 nucleotides are TGTGCCAGCAGCGTTTCTGAGACTAGCGGGACCGCCACCGGGGAGCTGTTTTTT. The encoded protein is CASSVSETSGTATGELFF.

The rearrangement links TRBV19 to TRBJ2-1; 7 positions match TRBD2. V was clipped by 1 base and J by 7 bases; unmatched bases: 4. The germline V gene has CDR1 LNHDA and CDR2 SQIVND (reference sequence). The CDR3 length is 14 residues. CDR3 protein: CASSIGGGRNEQFF. Written as DNA, the CDR3 is TGTGCCAGTAGTATAGGGGGCGGGAGAAATGAGCAGTTCTTC. Complete variable domain (other parts from reference TRBV19 and TRBJ2-1): DGGITQSPKYLFRKEGQNVTLSCEQNLNHDAMYWYRQDPGQGLRLIYYSQIVNDFQKGDIAEGYSVSREKKESFPLTVTSAQKNPTAFYLCASSIGGGRNEQFFGPGTRLTVL.